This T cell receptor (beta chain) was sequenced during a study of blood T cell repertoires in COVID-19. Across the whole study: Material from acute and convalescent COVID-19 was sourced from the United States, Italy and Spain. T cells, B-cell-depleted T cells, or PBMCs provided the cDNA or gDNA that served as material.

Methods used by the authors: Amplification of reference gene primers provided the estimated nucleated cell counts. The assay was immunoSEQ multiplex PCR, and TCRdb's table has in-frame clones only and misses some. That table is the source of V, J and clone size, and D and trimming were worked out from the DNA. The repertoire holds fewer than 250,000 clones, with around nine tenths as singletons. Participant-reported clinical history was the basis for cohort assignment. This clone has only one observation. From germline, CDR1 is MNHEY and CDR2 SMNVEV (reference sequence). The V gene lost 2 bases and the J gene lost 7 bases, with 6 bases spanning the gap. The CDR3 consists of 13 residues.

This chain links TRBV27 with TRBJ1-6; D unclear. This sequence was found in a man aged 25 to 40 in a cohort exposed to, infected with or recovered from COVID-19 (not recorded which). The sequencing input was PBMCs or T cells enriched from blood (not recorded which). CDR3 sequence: CASSLERNSPLHF. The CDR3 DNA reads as TGTGCCAGCAGTTTAGAGAGAAATTCACCCCTCCACTTT.